This entry features one T cell receptor beta chain sequence. What it binds is not known. Primers: 60 Vbeta forward and 13 Jbeta reverse. TCRdb keeps only in-frame clones here, not all; method: immunoSEQ multiplex PCR. The sample contains about 190,000 clones, approximately 70% of which appear only once. The data were taken from a study of cytomegalovirus exposure and HLA in healthy donors. Study conclusions and caveats: According to the study, about 180 TCR beta chains were cytomegalovirus-associated.

The CDR3 is 14 amino acids. Germline lookup yields CDR1 MNHEY and CDR2 SMNVEV (reference sequence). J gave up 5 bases and V 5 bases, and 7 bases lay outside the gene matches. Material: PBMCs. The sequence derives from a woman aged 25 to 39 in good health and CMV-seropositive. The V and J genes are TRBV27 and TRBJ2-7, with 9 bases identical to TRBD1. CDR3 in DNA: TGTGCCAGCAGTCCTAAGGGGGACAGGGACGAGCAGTACTTC. Its translation is CASSPKGDRDEQYF.